This passage covers 29 T cell receptor beta chains from one sample sequenced in a study of regulatory T cells in long-lasting Graves disease (dated by TCRdb to the early 2020s). Libraries came from multiplex PCR. TCRdb shows the sequencer as Illumina HiSeq 4000. iRepertoire HTBI primers and Arm-PCR amplification of CDR3 regions were used to construct TCR beta libraries. Through fastp at Q25 and MiXCR, TCRdb rebuilt clones from the public reads, retaining in-frame beta chains. Merged by CDR3 protein, the rows form single entries marked with the most common genes and DNA. The sample table contains hundreds of thousands of distinct CDR3 sequences; only one count was recorded for 20% to 25% of them. Around 7% of the sample comes from the top ten. Explained via the paper, the time point label denotes: persistent/refractory GD, antithyroid drugs over 5 years with positive TRAb. For both TCR sequencing and RNA sequencing, RNA was extracted from PBMCs in TRIzol.

The sequencing here drew on peripheral blood mononuclear cells (PBMCs), taken when the disease was refractory, from a patient treated with antithyroid drugs. Receptors were obtained from a female donor with Graves disease.

This clonotype was counted ten times or more. The chain has TRBV29-1 and TRBJ2-6; 9 bases map to TRBD1. Germline values: CDR1 SQVTM, CDR2 ANQGSEA. The CDR3 is 14 residues long. V trimming: 0 bases; J trimming: 11 bases; junction bases outside the gene matches: 5. Written as DNA, the CDR3 is TGCAGCGTTGAAGAGACAGGGGGAAGTTACGTCCTGACTTTC. Its protein is CSVEETGGSYVLTF.

With regard to this clonotype: Given a much more abundant clone one base away, this may be a read error. The chain combines TRBV3-1 with TRBJ1-5; D is possibly TRBD1 (6 bases). Germline CDR1 LGHDT, CDR2 YNNKEL (reference sequence). CDR3 length: 13 amino acids. The CDR3 region is CASSERDNRPQHF. CDR3 nucleotides: TGTGCCAGCAGTGAGCGGGACAATCGGCCCCAGCATTTT.

V and J are TRBV29-1 and TRBJ2-2; 10 bases fit TRBD2. Germline V gene lookup returns CDR1 SQVTM and CDR2 ANQGSEA. There are 16 residues in the CDR3. V dropped 5 bases and J dropped 4; count of bases not matched to a gene: 10. The CDR3 nucleotides read TGCAGCGTTCCGAGGGTAGCGGGAGGTTCCACCGGGGAGCTGTTTTTT. This codes for CSVPRVAGGSTGELFF.

This clonotype occurred many times. This rearrangement joins TRBV12-3 or TRBV12-4 to TRBJ2-7, with D uncertain. With 2 bases removed from V and 2 bases from J, the gap between germline ends came to 7 bases. The CDR3 is made up of 13 amino acids. The CDR3 DNA follows: TGTGCCAGCAGTTTACGGGCTCCCTACGAGCAGTACTTC. This codes for CASSLRAPYEQYF.

This clonotype came up many times. The V call is TRBV12-3 or TRBV12-4, the J call TRBJ1-5; D gene unclear. V dropped 7 bases and J dropped 4 bases, with 11 bases sitting between them. CDR3 size: 13 residues. Here the CDR3 reads CASTPTVNQPQHF. CDR3 in DNA: TGTGCCAGCACTCCGACCGTGAATCAGCCCCAGCATTTT.

This clonotype has more than one count but fewer than ten. V gene TRBV7-9 combines with J gene TRBJ2-5; D is possibly TRBD2 (5 bases). The CDR3 length is 13 residues. The V gene lost 4 bases and the J gene lost 5 bases, with 11 bases spanning the gap. Germline loops: CDR1 SEHNR, CDR2 FQNEAQ (reference sequence). CDR3 sequence (DNA): TGTGCCAGCAGCTCACGCCCGGGGGAGACCCAGTACTTC. Residues: CASSSRPGETQYF.

V usage is TRBV7-9 and J usage is TRBJ1-6; 8 positions match TRBD1. The CDR3 is made up of 15 amino acids. Germline values: CDR1 SEHNR, CDR2 FQNEAQ (reference sequence). Trimming took 5 bases from V and 6 from J; bases not matched to a gene: 6. The CDR3 DNA is TGTGCCAGCAGCACCTACAGGGGGGGTAATTCACCCCTCCACTTT. This gives the protein CASSTYRGGNSPLHF.

This clonotype came up many times. The chain uses TRBV7-2 and TRBJ2-7; 9 positions match TRBD2. This CDR3 contains 15 residues. Germline CDR1 reads SGHTA; CDR2 reads FQGNSA. The V gene end was trimmed by 5 bases and the J gene end by 0 bases; junction bases not matched to a gene: 5. CDR3 in DNA: TGTGCCAGCAGCCATACTAGCGGGCCCTCCTACGAGCAGTACTTC. Translating it yields CASSHTSGPSYEQYF. Complete variable domain (other parts from reference TRBV7-2 and TRBJ2-7): GAGVSQSPSNKVTEKGKDVELRCDPISGHTALYWYRQSLGQGLEFLIYFQGNSAPDKSGLPSDRFSAERTGGSVSTLTIQRTQQEDSAVYLCASSHTSGPSYEQYFGPGTRLTVT.

This clonotype was picked up a small number of times. The chain links TRBV20-1 to TRBJ2-7; 7 bases are shared with TRBD2. Germline V gene lookup returns CDR1 DFQATT and CDR2 SNEGSKA (reference sequence). The CDR3 has 13 residues. V lost 7 bases to trimming and J lost 3 bases; unmatched junction nucleotides: 9. DNA of the CDR3: TGCAGTGGGGGGGGGTACTCAATCTACGAGCAGTACTTC. Amino acid sequence: CSGGGYSIYEQYF.

V and J are TRBV7-2 and TRBJ1-1; D remains unclear. Germline CDR1 SGHTA, CDR2 FQGNSA. V was cut by 1 base and J by 4 bases, with 13 bases left in between. The CDR3 is 15 amino acids. In DNA form, the CDR3 reads TGTGCCAGCAGCTTAGAGGGTATGAGTAGCACTGAAGCTTTCTTT. Translated: CASSLEGMSSTEAFF.

This clonotype was counted only a few times. J is TRBJ1-2 and V is TRBV29-1; 8 bases fit TRBD1. Germline loops: CDR1 SQVTM, CDR2 ANQGSEA. The V segment lost 4 bases and the J segment 2 bases; nucleotides outside the gene matches: 6. This CDR3 region has 14 residues. The CDR3 region is CSVGTGRWNYGYTF. CDR3 DNA sequence: TGCAGCGTTGGGACAGGGAGATGGAACTATGGCTACACCTTC.

This clonotype was observed many times. The genes are TRBV15 and TRBJ2-5, with a tentative D call TRBD1 (5 bases). In germline, CDR1 is LNHNV, CDR2 YYDKDF (reference sequence). V was shortened by 7 bases and J by 0 bases, with 12 bases between the two germline ends. This CDR3 is 14 amino acids long. DNA of the CDR3: TGTGCCACCAACCCGACAGTTAACCAAGAGACCCAGTACTTC. Translation: CATNPTVNQETQYF.

The rearrangement links TRBV6-1 to TRBJ2-3, with D perhaps TRBD2 (5 bases). Germline V lookup: CDR1 MNHNS, CDR2 SASEGT. V was shortened by 6 bases and J by 2 bases, with 9 bases between the two germline ends. The CDR3 covers 13 residues. Here the CDR3 DNA reads TGTGCCAGCAGATCAGACTACACAGATACGCAGTATTTT. Encoded protein: CASRSDYTDTQYF.

The rearrangement joins TRBV12-3 or TRBV12-4 to TRBJ2-3; 9 positions match TRBD2. The CDR3 spans 16 residues. With 5 bases clipped from V and 3 bases from J, the junction kept 9 bases outside the gene matches. CDR3 loop: CASSPPAGGGTDTQYF. In DNA form, the CDR3 reads TGTGCCAGCAGTCCGCCAGCGGGAGGAGGTACAGATACGCAGTATTTT.

This clonotype has at least ten counts. This chain links TRBV6-1 with TRBJ2-7; 9 positions agree with TRBD2. J was trimmed by 4 bases and V by 6 bases; bases with no gene match: 7. This CDR3 comprises 14 residues. Germline CDR1 is MNHNS and CDR2 is SASEGT. The CDR3 DNA sequence: TGTGCCAGCAGGCAGACTAGCGGAGCTTACGAGCAGTACTTC. Protein sequence: CASRQTSGAYEQYF.

This clonotype was seen ten or more times. This sequence joins TRBV12-3 or TRBV12-4 and TRBJ2-7; no clear D gene. The CDR3 is made up of 14 amino acids. V lost 4 bases to trimming and J lost 1 base, with 11 bases between them. Written as DNA, the CDR3 is TGTGCCAGCAGTTCCCGCGACAATTCCTACGAGCAGTACTTC. It encodes CASSSRDNSYEQYF.

The sample holds many counts of this clonotype. Written as DNA, the CDR3 is TGCAGTGCTAGTCGAGGGGGAAACACTGAAGCTTTCTTT. Protein sequence: CSASRGGNTEAFF. This chain joins TRBV20-1 and TRBJ1-1; a weak D match, TRBD1 (6 bases). Trimming left V 3 bases short and J 2 bases short, with 10 bases between. CDR1 DFQATT and CDR2 SNEGSKA come from the germline V gene (reference sequence). The CDR3 covers 13 residues.

This clonotype was seen ten or more times. At one boundary the junction diverges from the germline segment, which might be a read error. V usage is TRBV13 and J usage is TRBJ2-4; 7 bases match TRBD2. Germline V gene sequence: CDR1 PRHDT, CDR2 FYEKMQ (reference sequence). This CDR3 contains 14 residues. Here the CDR3 reads CASSLQTSRPHLDF. The CDR3 DNA sequence: TGTGCCAGCAGCTTACAGACTAGCCGACCACATCTCGACTTC.

As regards this clonotype: This clone may be a read error of a much larger clone one base away. CDR3 nucleotide sequence: TGCAGTGCTGGAGATCTCTGGGGGGACCAAGAGACCCAGTACTTC. This gives the protein CSAGDLWGDQETQYF. This chain uses TRBV20-1 with TRBJ2-5, with D possibly matching TRBD2 (6 bases). Germline lookup yields CDR1 DFQATT and CDR2 SNEGSKA (reference sequence). The length of the CDR3 is 15 residues.

There are a few counts of this clonotype. The chain couples TRBV12-5 to TRBJ1-1; D is ambiguous. The CDR3 totals 13 residues. Trimming removed 0 bases from V and 0 bases from J, with 2 bases in between. Germline-derived CDR1 and CDR2 are LGHNT and FRNRAP. This CDR3 reads CASGLVMNTEAFF. CDR3 nucleotides: TGTGCTAGTGGTTTGGTCATGAACACTGAAGCTTTCTTT.

The genes are TRBV20-1 and TRBJ2-7; 7 positions match TRBD1. Germline CDR1 DFQATT, CDR2 SNEGSKA (reference sequence). V shed 0 bases and J 2 bases; nucleotides not matched to a gene: 10. The CDR3 is 16 amino acids. The CDR3 region is CSARDSLRQGAYEQYF. The CDR3 DNA sequence: TGCAGTGCTAGAGACAGCCTTAGACAGGGAGCCTACGAGCAGTACTTC.

This clonotype is a singleton in its sample. The chain combines TRBV5-1 with TRBJ2-1; tentative D call: TRBD1 (6 bases). V shed 6 bases and J shed 5 bases, with 15 bases lying between them. This CDR3 is 14 amino acids long. The V gene's germline CDR1 is SGHRS and CDR2 YFSETQ. This chain's CDR3 is CASTFGQTHNEQFF. In DNA form, the CDR3 reads TGCGCCAGCACCTTTGGACAGACGCACAATGAGCAGTTCTTC.

This chain joins TRBV20-1 and TRBJ2-7; 10 positions agree with TRBD2. The germline gives CDR1 DFQATT, CDR2 SNEGSKA (reference sequence). The junction had 13 bases not matched to a gene; V was cut back by 2 bases and J by 6 bases. CDR3 length: 16 residues. As DNA, the CDR3 is TGCAGTGCTAGACAGCGGGAGGGCCTGGACCGATTCGAGCAGTACTTC. Translating it yields CSARQREGLDRFEQYF.

CDR3: CASSEHGSSYEQYF. CDR3 coding DNA: TGTGCCAGCAGTGAACACGGGAGCTCCTACGAGCAGTACTTC. The V call is TRBV25-1, the J call TRBJ2-7; a possible D gene is TRBD2 (6 bases). Trimming shortened V by 2 bases and J by 0 bases, and 8 bases separated the two germline ends. Germline loops: CDR1 MGHDK, CDR2 SYGVNS. The CDR3 runs to 14 residues.

This clonotype occurred many times. V and J are TRBV6-5 and TRBJ1-1, with a weak D call TRBD1 (5 bases). This CDR3 comprises 14 residues. Germline-derived CDR1 and CDR2 are MNHEY and SVGAGI. V lost 2 bases and J 3 bases, leaving 10 bases between the germline ends. The CDR3 protein is CASSYRQGDTEAFF. As DNA, the CDR3 is TGTGCCAGCAGTTACAGGCAGGGAGACACTGAAGCTTTCTTT.

This clonotype has at least ten counts. This sequence joins TRBV28 and TRBJ1-1; 7 bases are shared with TRBD1. In germline, CDR1 is MDHEN, CDR2 SYDVKM. The V and J ends lost 2 bases and 9 bases, in that order; junction bases with no gene match: 3. This CDR3 is built from 12 residues. CDR3 protein: CASSLMGQKAFF. The CDR3 DNA reads as TGTGCCAGCAGTTTAATGGGACAGAAAGCTTTCTTT.

At least ten counts were recorded for this clonotype. This rearrangement joins TRBV11-2 to TRBJ2-5; D gene unclear. The CDR3 consists of 11 residues. Germline CDR1 reads SGHAT; CDR2 reads FQNNGV. Trimming took 4 bases from V and 4 from J, leaving 4 bases between them. Written as DNA, the CDR3 is TGTGCCAGCAGCTGGGGAGAGACCCAGTACTTC. Protein: CASSWGETQYF.

This chain links TRBV4-1 with TRBJ2-7; D might be TRBD1 (6 bases). The CDR3 loop spans 16 amino acids. The V end lost 2 bases, the J end lost 3 bases, and 17 bases lay between the germline ends. CDR1 is MGHRA and CDR2 is YSYEKL in the germline V gene. The CDR3 loop reads CASSQSTGHSDYEQYF. CDR3 in DNA: TGCGCCAGCAGCCAATCAACGGGACATTCCGACTACGAGCAGTACTTC.

This clonotype showed up many times. The chain couples TRBV10-3 to TRBJ2-5; D is possibly TRBD2 (6 bases). The V gene's germline CDR1 is ENHRY and CDR2 SYGVKD. The CDR3 has 12 amino acids. V was cut by 11 bases and J by 2 bases, with 12 bases left in between. CDR3 DNA: TGTGCCTCCTCGGACTATCAAGAGACCCAGTACTTC. Translation: CASSDYQETQYF.